This entry lists 18 T cell receptor beta chains sequenced from one sample in a study of vaccination effects on CD4 cells after COVID-19. Clones were sequenced by immunoSEQ multiplex PCR, and TCRdb holds only the in-frame ones, with some missing. Altogether tens of thousands of clones are present, around 73% being singletons, with the ten largest covering over 0.95%. Antigen-specific CD4+ T cell clonotypes were called by their expansion after viral peptide-pool culture in ViraFEST. At the end of 10 days of culture, CD4+ T cells were isolated. Participants were given two doses of BNT162b2 or mRNA-1273 vaccine. No antigen has been assigned to these receptors. Sequencing used CD4+ T cells from PBMCs cultured with HCoV-229E spike peptides, obtained after COVID-19 vaccination. These receptors all stem from a human donor who received a COVID-19 vaccine.

This clone has only a few counts. V is TRBV5-1 and J is TRBJ2-7; possible D gene TRBD2, 5 bases. V was pared by 4 bases and J by 4 bases, with 12 bases between. The length of the CDR3 is 13 residues. Germline V CDR1 and CDR2: SGHRS, YFSETQ. CDR3 in amino acids: CASSASTGYEQYV. The DNA for the CDR3 is TGCGCCAGCAGCGCCTCGACGGGATACGAGCAGTACGTC.

The J gene is TRBJ2-5, the V gene TRBV11-3; possible D gene TRBD2, 6 bases. The CDR3 is made up of 15 amino acids. V lost 5 bases to trimming and J lost 0 bases, with 13 bases between them. From germline, CDR1 is SGHNT and CDR2 YENEEA. The CDR3 is CASSHLRGNQETQYF. The CDR3 region has the DNA TGTGCCAGCAGCCACCTCCGGGGGAACCAAGAGACCCAGTACTTC.

The CDR3 sequence is CASSLIYNEQFF. The CDR3 nucleotides read TGTGCCAGCAGTTTGATCTACAATGAGCAGTTCTTC. The chain uses TRBV28 and TRBJ2-1; D ambiguous. Germline V CDR1 and CDR2: MDHEN, SYDVKM. V lost 3 bases and J lost 3, with 3 bases in between. This CDR3 spans 12 amino acids.

The chain uses TRBV5-1 and TRBJ1-3; D uncertain. The V and J ends lost 5 bases and 0 bases respectively, with 9 bases between them. The germline CDR1 and CDR2 sequences are SGHRS and YFSETQ. The CDR3 covers 14 residues. The CDR3 spells CASRELASGNTIYF. In DNA, the CDR3 is TGCGCCAGCAGGGAGCTGGCCTCTGGAAACACCATATATTTT. Filled out from reference TRBV5-1 and TRBJ1-3, the complete variable domain reads KAGVTQTPRYLIKTRGQQVTLSCSPISGHRSVSWYQQTPGQGLQFLFEYFSETQRNKGNFPGRFSGRQFSNSRSEMNVSTLELGDSALYLCASRELASGNTIYFGEGSWLTVV.

V gene TRBV12-5 combines with J gene TRBJ2-5, with D possibly matching TRBD1 (6 bases). V shed 3 bases and J shed 5 bases, with 13 bases lying between them. The germline V gene encodes CDR1 LGHNT and CDR2 FRNRAP. The CDR3 spans 14 residues. The DNA of the CDR3 is TGTGCTAGTGGTTTCACAGGGACGGTTGAGACCCAGTACTTC. Amino acids: CASGFTGTVETQYF.

The V call is TRBV15, the J call TRBJ2-1; 15 bases line up with TRBD2. This CDR3 is built from 18 residues. J was trimmed by 9 bases and V by 1 base; bases with no gene match: 10. Germline V gene data show CDR1 as LNHNV and CDR2 as YYDKDF (reference sequence). CDR3 nucleotides: TGTGCCACCAGCAGAGGGGGACTAGCGGGGGGAAATGGTGGTGAGCAGTTCTTC. This encodes CATSRGGLAGGNGGEQFF. Full variable domain (rest looked up from reference TRBV15 and TRBJ2-1): DAMVIQNPRYQVTQFGKPVTLSCSQTLNHNVMYWYQQKSSQAPKLLFHYYDKDFNNEADTPDNFQSRRPNTSFCFLDIRSPGLGDTAMYLCATSRGGLAGGNGGEQFFGPGTRLTVL.

The V call is TRBV5-1, the J call TRBJ2-3; D is unresolved. The CDR3 sequence is 11 residues long. Germline CDR1 is SGHRS and CDR2 is YFSETQ. V was clipped by 2 bases and J by 3 bases, with 1 base between them. The CDR3 reads CASSLTDTQYF. In DNA form, the CDR3 reads TGCGCCAGCAGCTTAACAGATACGCAGTATTTT.

The rearrangement joins TRBV5-6 to TRBJ1-1; 10 nucleotides match TRBD1. The CDR3 consists of 14 residues. The V gene's germline CDR1 is SGHDT and CDR2 YYEEEE. Losses at the gene ends were 0 bases for V and 5 bases for J; bases not matched to a gene: 1. Here the CDR3 reads CASSLGTGGTEAFF. CDR3 coding DNA: TGTGCCAGCAGCTTGGGGACAGGGGGTACTGAAGCTTTCTTT.

The chain combines TRBV6-5 with TRBJ1-5; D unclear. The CDR3 sequence is 15 residues long. Trimming stripped 7 bases from V and 4 bases from J, with 17 bases between. Germline loops: CDR1 MNHEY, CDR2 SVGAGI. CDR3 loop: CASTYQSGKNQPQHF. The CDR3 coding sequence is TGTGCCAGCACCTACCAGTCGGGGAAAAATCAGCCCCAGCATTTT.

The chain uses TRBV7-2 and TRBJ1-2, with TRBD1 identical over 7 bases. There are 15 residues in the CDR3. Germline values: CDR1 SGHTA, CDR2 FQGNSA. The V segment lost 5 bases and the J segment 5 bases; nucleotides outside the gene matches: 11. In DNA form, the CDR3 reads TGTGCCAGCAGCGCAGGGGGACAGAGTCGGTATGGCTACACCTTC. Its translation is CASSAGGQSRYGYTF.

DNA for the CDR3: TGTGCCAGCAGTAACCCCGTCTGGGGGGCATACCAGCCCCAGCATTTT. It yields the protein CASSNPVWGAYQPQHF. The chain links TRBV6-2 or TRBV6-3 to TRBJ1-5; D is possibly TRBD1 (6 bases). Trimming left V 5 bases short and J 7 bases short, with 21 bases between. Germline V gene lookup returns CDR1 MNHEY and CDR2 SVGEGT. This CDR3 comprises 16 residues.

The V call is TRBV4-3, the J call TRBJ2-3; TRBD1 might be the D (6 bases). The CDR3 contains 18 residues. Germline-derived CDR1 and CDR2 are LGHNA and YSLEER. V shed 5 bases and J shed 0 bases, with 21 bases lying between them. The CDR3 here is CASSSRTVQAASTDTQYF. For the CDR3, the DNA is TGCGCCAGCAGCTCTAGGACAGTCCAAGCGGCTAGCACAGATACGCAGTATTTT.

This clone was seen more than once but under ten times. This chain connects TRBV5-5 to TRBJ1-5; possible D gene TRBD1, 5 bases. The CDR3 has 14 amino acids. Germline V lookup: CDR1 SGHKS, CDR2 YYEKEE (reference sequence). V was pared by 0 bases and J by 7 bases, with 11 bases between. CDR3 nucleotide sequence: TGTGCCAGCAGCTTGGCCGGGGCGGGGCAGCCCCAGCATTTT. Translated: CASSLAGAGQPQHF.

The CDR3 protein is CASSIQNNYEQYV. The CDR3 bases are TGTGCCAGCAGTATACAAAACAACTACGAGCAGTACGTC. The V and J genes are TRBV6-5 and TRBJ2-7, with no clear D. V dropped 5 bases and J dropped 3 bases, with 11 bases sitting between them. Germline V gene sequence: CDR1 MNHEY, CDR2 SVGAGI. The CDR3 loop spans 13 amino acids.

The table lists this clone with a count of one. V gene TRBV27 combines with J gene TRBJ2-5; D might be TRBD1 or TRBD2, each matching 5 bases. The length of the CDR3 is 16 residues. CDR1 is MNHEY and CDR2 is SMNVEV in the germline V gene (reference sequence). Trimming pared 4 bases from V and 5 bases from J, leaving 20 bases between. The CDR3 bases are TGTGCCAGCAGTTATTATCGGGGCTCCTCAGGCGAGACCCAGTACTTC. Its protein is CASSYYRGSSGETQYF.

CDR3 sequence reads: CASSKGTHTEAFF. In DNA form, the CDR3 reads TGTGCCAGCTCAAAGGGGACACACACTGAAGCTTTCTTT. The chain employs TRBV18 and TRBJ1-1, with D perhaps matching TRBD1 (6 bases). In germline, CDR1 is KGHSH, CDR2 LQKENI. The CDR3 contains 13 residues. The ends were cut back, 5 bases at V and 3 bases at J, with 10 bases in the middle. Drawing the rest from reference TRBV18 and TRBJ1-1, the complete variable domain is NAGVMQNPRHLVRRRGQEARLRCSPMKGHSHVYWYRQLPEEGLKFMVYLQKENIIDESGMPKERFSAEFPKEGPSILRIQQVVRGDSAAYFCASSKGTHTEAFFGQGTRLTVV.

V gene TRBV4-2 combines with J gene TRBJ1-4; 8 nucleotides line up with TRBD1. Germline V gene data show CDR1 as LGHNA and CDR2 as YNFKEQ. Losses at the gene ends were 2 bases for V and 8 bases for J; bases not matched to a gene: 4. The CDR3 length is 14 residues. The CDR3 region is CASSQTGGTEKLFF. The CDR3 coding sequence is TGTGCCAGCAGCCAAACAGGGGGTACGGAAAAACTGTTTTTT.

There are a few counts of this clone. The rearrangement links TRBV5-1 to TRBJ2-1; the D is unclear. V dropped 0 bases and J dropped 5 bases, with 6 bases sitting between them. The CDR3 length is 13 residues. Germline V CDR1 and CDR2: SGHRS, YFSETQ. CDR3 sequence: CASSLVSDNEQFF. The CDR3 region has the DNA TGCGCCAGCAGCTTGGTTTCGGACAATGAGCAGTTCTTC. Supplemented by reference TRBV5-1 and TRBJ2-1, the full variable domain reads KAGVTQTPRYLIKTRGQQVTLSCSPISGHRSVSWYQQTPGQGLQFLFEYFSETQRNKGNFPGRFSGRQFSNSRSEMNVSTLELGDSALYLCASSLVSDNEQFFGPGTRLTVL.